Sequencing of this TCR beta chain was carried out in a study of shared clonotypes between healthy human individuals. Trimming stripped 4 bases from V and 0 bases from J, with 13 bases between. CDR3 length: 15 amino acids. Germline loops: CDR1 SQVTM, CDR2 ANQGSEA. Measured with immunoSEQ multiplex PCR; TCRdb has only the in-frame clones, and not every one. There are around 1.5 million clones in the sample; approximately 98% occur only once, and about 0.45% lies in the top ten. Sequences were obtained from naive CD4+ T cells sorted from blood. Indicated subset: CD45RA+ positively selected. The J gene is TRBJ1-5, the V gene TRBV29-1, with D perhaps TRBD1 (5 bases). The clonotype was recovered from a man aged 30 to 45 in good health. The CDR3 nucleotides read TGCAGCGTTGTTTCAGGGTTATATAGCAATCAGCCCCAGCATTTT. Translation gives CSVVSGLYSNQPQHF.